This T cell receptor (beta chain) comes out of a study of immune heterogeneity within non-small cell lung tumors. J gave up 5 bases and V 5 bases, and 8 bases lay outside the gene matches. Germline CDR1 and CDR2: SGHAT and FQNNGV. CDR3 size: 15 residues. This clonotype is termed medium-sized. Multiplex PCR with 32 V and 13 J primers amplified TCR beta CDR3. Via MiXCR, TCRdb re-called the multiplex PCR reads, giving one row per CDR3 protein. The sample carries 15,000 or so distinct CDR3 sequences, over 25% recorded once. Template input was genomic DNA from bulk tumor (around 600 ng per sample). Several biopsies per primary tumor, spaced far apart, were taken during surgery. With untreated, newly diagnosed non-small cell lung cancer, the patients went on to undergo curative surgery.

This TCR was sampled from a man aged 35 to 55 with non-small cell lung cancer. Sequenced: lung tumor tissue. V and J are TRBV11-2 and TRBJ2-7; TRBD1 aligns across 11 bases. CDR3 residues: CASSTLDRGRNEQYF. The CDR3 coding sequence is TGTGCCAGCAGCACCTTGGACAGGGGGCGGAACGAGCAGTACTTC. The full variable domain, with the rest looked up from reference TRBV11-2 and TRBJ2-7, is EAGVAQSPRYKIIEKRQSVAFWCNPISGHATLYWYQQILGQGPKLLIQFQNNGVVDDSQLPKDRFSAERLKGVDSTLKIQPAKLEDSAVYLCASSTLDRGRNEQYFGPGTRLTVT.